The 27 T cell receptor beta chains listed next were all sequenced from one sample in a study of T cell clonality in common variable immunodeficiency. The protocol was immunoSEQ multiplex PCR, while the TCRdb copy is restricted to in-frame clones and leaves out a portion. In total the sample includes some 53,000 clones, none of them seen once. Sequences were obtained from peripheral blood mononuclear cells. These TCRs come from a person aged 18 to 75 in good health.

In its sample, this clone was seen many times. The CDR3 end falls 3 residues outside the read, so it is completed with the germline J gene. The chain employs TRBV19 and TRBJ2-7; 7 bases map to TRBD1. J was trimmed by 1 base and V by 3 bases; bases with no gene match: 6. The CDR3 is made up of 15 amino acids. Germline V gives CDR1 LNHDA, CDR2 SQIVND (reference sequence). CDR3 bases read: TGTGCCAGTAGTATGACAGGGTCAACATCCTACGAG. Encoded protein: CASSMTGSTSYE. The complete CDR3 protein is CASSMTGSTSYEQYF.

This clone was recorded at least ten times. With the read ending 3 residues before the CDR3 end, the germline J gene is used to fill in that end. The genes are TRBV20-1 and TRBJ2-7; tentative D call: TRBD2 (6 bases). Germline V CDR1 and CDR2: DFQATT, SNEGSKA (reference sequence). This CDR3 spans 13 amino acids. V lost 5 bases to trimming and J lost 4 bases, with 15 bases between them. The DNA read from the CDR3 is TGCAGTGCTGGCGAAACGGGACTTTACGAG. This encodes CSAGETGLYE. The whole CDR3 is CSAGETGLYEQYF.

This clone was counted between two and nine times. The read comes to an end 3 residues before the CDR3 does, leaving the germline J gene to fill in the end. The V gene is TRBV18, the J gene TRBJ1-6, with D hard to call. The CDR3 runs 14 residues. Germline CDR1 KGHSH, CDR2 LQKENI. V lost 5 bases and J 7 bases, leaving 12 bases between the germline ends. Here the CDR3 reads CASSSEQRNSPLHF. CDR3 DNA, as far as it was read: TGTGCCAGCTCATCAGAACAGAGGAATTCACCC.

In this sample, this clone turned up many times. Read coverage stops 3 residues before the CDR3 terminus; the germline J gene supplies the remainder. This sequence joins TRBV20-1 and TRBJ2-1, with 7 positions matching TRBD2. The J segment lost 5 bases and the V segment lost 8 bases, leaving 15 bases of the junction unmatched. The germline V gene encodes CDR1 DFQATT and CDR2 SNEGSKA (reference sequence). The CDR3 is 15 residues long. CDR3 amino acids: CSSLTLRGSDNEQFF. The CDR3 DNA, read in part, is TGCAGTTCCCTAACTCTACGCGGGAGTGACAATGAG.

Worth noting for this clone: The read gets to within 3 residues of the CDR3 end, and the germline J gene fills in the rest. The V gene is TRBV19, the J gene TRBJ1-1, with D perhaps matching TRBD1 (5 bases). This CDR3 region has 12 residues. The germline CDR1 and CDR2 sequences are LNHDA and SQIVND (reference sequence). The CDR3: CAGAREGSVAFF. CDR3 DNA, as far as it was read: TGTGCCGGGGCCAGGGAGGGGAGTGTA.

This clone was seen ten or more times. The CDR3 extends 3 residues past the end of the read, so its final part is completed from the germline J gene. The rearrangement uses TRBV30 and TRBJ1-1, with a possible D match to TRBD1 (5 bases). CDR3 length equals 14 residues. V was clipped by 0 bases and J by 2 bases, with 10 bases between them. Germline assignment: CDR1 GTSNPN and CDR2 SVGIG (reference sequence). CDR3 amino acids: CAWSVGGLNTEAFF. Partial CDR3 DNA: TGTGCCTGGAGTGTGGGGGGACTTAACACTGAA. Full variable domain (missing parts from reference TRBV30 and TRBJ1-1): SQTIHQWPATLVQPVGSPLSLECTVEGTSNPNLYWYRQAAGRGLQLLFYSVGIGQISSEVPQNLSASRPQDRQFILSSKKLLLSDSGFYLCAWSVGGLNTEAFFGQGTRLTVV.

This clone has at least ten counts. CDR3 in amino acids: CASGPGQGRNTIYF. Partial CDR3 DNA: TGTGCTAGTGGTCCAGGACAGGGACGAAACACC. This chain uses TRBV12-5 with TRBJ1-3; TRBD1 agrees at 8 bases. The read is 3 residues too short to cover the CDR3 end, so that end is filled in from the germline J gene. The germline CDR1 and CDR2 sequences are LGHNT and FRNRAP. This CDR3 comprises 14 residues. The ends lost 5 bases at V and 5 bases at J; junction bases unmatched: 5.

This clone was observed a handful of times. The read ends 3 residues before the CDR3 terminus; that terminus is restored from the germline J gene. V is TRBV19 and J is TRBJ1-2; TRBD1 matches at 9 bases. The CDR3 runs 14 residues. Germline V gene lookup returns CDR1 LNHDA and CDR2 SQIVND (reference sequence). The sequenced CDR3 bases are TGTGCCAGTAACCTACAGGGGGCAGTCAATGAC. It codes for CASNLQGAVND. The entire CDR3 protein reads CASNLQGAVNDYTF.

This clone was seen a handful of times. CDR3 DNA, as far as it was read: TGTGCCAGCTCAGACGGGACAGGGGGGACCCAGCCT. This translates into CASSDGTGGTQP. The whole CDR3 protein reads CASSDGTGGTQPQYF. The chain carries TRBV18 and TRBJ2-4; 11 bases are a match to TRBD1. The CDR3 end falls 3 residues outside the read, so it is completed with the germline J gene. The V gene's germline CDR1 is KGHSH and CDR2 LQKENI. This CDR3 comprises 15 residues.

This clone was recorded at least ten times. The sequenced fragment ends 3 residues before the CDR3 boundary, so the rest is inferred from the germline J gene. This rearrangement joins TRBV19 to TRBJ1-1, with 7 bases lining up with TRBD1. Trimming removed 5 bases from V and 3 bases from J; junction bases left unmatched: 9. Germline V CDR1 and CDR2: LNHDA, SQIVND (reference sequence). The CDR3 runs 15 residues. The CDR3 loop is CASSFPRGPHTEAFF. The CDR3 DNA, read in part, is TGTGCCAGTAGTTTCCCTAGGGGGCCACACACTGAA. The variable domain in full, completed from reference TRBV19 and TRBJ1-1, reads DGGITQSPKYLFRKEGQNVTLSCEQNLNHDAMYWYRQDPGQGLRLIYYSQIVNDFQKGDIAEGYSVSREKKESFPLTVTSAQKNPTAFYLCASSFPRGPHTEAFFGQGTRLTVV.

This clone was detected many times. Sequencing ends 3 residues short of the CDR3 end; the germline J gene provides the rest. The chain combines TRBV6-1 with TRBJ1-1; D is perhaps TRBD1 (5 bases). Trimming stripped 3 bases from V and 0 bases from J, with 5 bases between. This CDR3 has 13 residues. The V gene's germline CDR1 is MNHNS and CDR2 SASEGT. CDR3 in amino acids: CASSDRVNTEAFF. The part of the CDR3 DNA that was read is TGTGCCAGCAGTGACAGGGTGAACACTGAA.

This clone was seen many times. The read falls 3 residues short of the CDR3 end, and the missing part is taken from the germline J gene. This rearrangement joins TRBV7-6 to TRBJ2-7; D gene uncertain. V was cut by 5 bases and J by 2 bases, with 16 bases left in between. CDR3 length equals 15 residues. In germline, CDR1 is SGHVS, CDR2 FNYEAQ. The sequenced CDR3 bases are TGTGCCAGCAGCCGTGCGTTGGTCCCGACCTACGAG. Translation gives CASSRALVPTYE. The entire CDR3 is CASSRALVPTYEQYF.

In the case of this clone: From the germline J gene comes the end of the CDR3, since the read stops 3 residues before it. V is TRBV7-2 and J is TRBJ2-2, with 10 bases lining up with TRBD2. Trimming cost V 6 bases and J 4 bases; bases outside gene matches: 5. Germline CDR1 SGHTA, CDR2 FQGNSA. The CDR3 is 15 amino acids. This CDR3 reads CASSPAGGITGELFF. CDR3 DNA, as far as it was read: TGTGCCAGCAGTCCAGCGGGAGGGATCACCGGGGAG.

This clone came up a few times. Sequencing ends 3 residues short of the CDR3 end; the germline J gene provides the rest. The V call is TRBV7-9, the J call TRBJ1-1, with 10 bases that match TRBD1. CDR1 SEHNR and CDR2 FQNEAQ come from the germline V gene (reference sequence). J was trimmed by 7 bases and V by 5 bases; bases with no gene match: 7. The CDR3 sequence is 14 residues long. The covered CDR3 bases are TGTGCCAGCAGCCCCGGACAGGGGGAGGGTGAA. Translated, it gives CASSPGQGEGE. In full, the CDR3 reads CASSPGQGEGEAFF. Variable domain in full (rest from reference TRBV7-9 and TRBJ1-1): DTGVSQNPRHKITKRGQNVTFRCDPISEHNRLYWYRQTLGQGPEFLTYFQNEAQLEKSRLLSDRFSAERPKGSFSTLEIQRTEQGDSAMYLCASSPGQGEGEAFFGQGTRLTVV.

This clone has at least ten counts. The CDR3 goes on 3 residues after the read ends, and that part is filled in from the germline J gene. This rearrangement joins TRBV20-1 to TRBJ2-1, with 11 bases that match TRBD2. V lost 8 bases and J lost 9; bases outside the gene matches: 12. Germline-derived CDR1 and CDR2 are DFQATT and SNEGSKA (reference sequence). The CDR3 spans 14 residues. The DNA read from the CDR3 is TGCAGTACCTGGGGTCTGCTAGCGGGAGGTGAG. It is translated as CSTWGLLAGGE. The whole CDR3 region reads CSTWGLLAGGEQFF.

This clone was found many times. The read is 3 residues too short to cover the CDR3 end, so that end is filled in from the germline J gene. V is TRBV7-3 and J is TRBJ2-3; D possibly matches TRBD1 or TRBD2 (5 bases each). The CDR3 is 12 amino acids. The V gene's germline CDR1 is SGHTA and CDR2 FQGTGA. The DNA read from the CDR3 is TGTGCCAGCAGCTTAACTAGAGGGGCG. This translates into CASSLTRGA. The complete CDR3 sequence is CASSLTRGAQYF.

This clone came up many times. The read ends 3 residues before the CDR3 terminus; that terminus is restored from the germline J gene. The chain couples TRBV30 to TRBJ1-2; the match to TRBD1 covers 7 bases. Germline lookup yields CDR1 GTSNPN and CDR2 SVGIG (reference sequence). The CDR3 is made up of 13 amino acids. J was trimmed by 7 bases and V by 0 bases; bases with no gene match: 5. The part of the CDR3 DNA that was read is TGTGCCTGGAGTGTAACAGGGGCCCTTGGC. Translation: CAWSVTGALG. The whole CDR3 is CAWSVTGALGYTF.

This clone came up many times. Read coverage stops 3 residues before the CDR3 terminus; the germline J gene supplies the remainder. V gene TRBV19 combines with J gene TRBJ1-2; D might be TRBD1 (6 bases). Germline-derived CDR1 and CDR2 are LNHDA and SQIVND (reference sequence). CDR3 length: 13 residues. CDR3 sequence: CASSEDSLRGYTF. The CDR3 bases that were read are TGTGCCAGTAGTGAGGACAGTCTCCGCGGC.

This clone came up a few times. The observed sequence ends 3 residues before the CDR3 terminus, with the missing tail filled in from the germline J gene. The rearrangement joins TRBV10-2 to TRBJ2-3, with 11 bases aligning to TRBD2. After removal of 6 bases from V and 2 bases from J, the junction contained 10 bases not matched to a gene. There are 17 residues in the CDR3. The germline V gene has CDR1 WSHSY and CDR2 SAAADI. Incomplete CDR3 DNA: TGCGCCAGCAGCGAAACCGGGACTAGCGGAAACACAGATACG. This gives the protein CASSETGTSGNTDT. The whole CDR3 reads CASSETGTSGNTDTQYF.

This clone was seen a few times. The CDR3 is cut off 3 residues early in the read; its end comes from the germline J gene. The V call is TRBV30, the J call TRBJ1-2; D not certain. CDR3 size: 14 residues. Germline CDR1 is GTSNPN and CDR2 is SVGIG (reference sequence). CDR3 sequence reads: CAWSRLAIYNDYTF. The sequenced part of the CDR3 DNA is TGTGCCTGGAGTAGACTAGCGATCTACAATGAC.

In its sample, this clone was seen many times. Coverage ceases 3 residues before the CDR3 finishes, and the germline J gene fills in the end. V usage is TRBV7-8 and J usage is TRBJ2-7; no clear D. Trimming shortened V by 3 bases and J by 3 bases, and 12 bases separated the two germline ends. CDR1 and CDR2 from the germline V gene are SGHVS and FQNEAQ. This CDR3 spans 14 amino acids. This chain's CDR3 is CASSFTEKFYEQYF. The part of the CDR3 DNA that was read is TGTGCCAGCAGCTTTACAGAAAAATTCTACGAG.

This clone was seen many times. The read is 3 residues too short to cover the CDR3 end, so that end is filled in from the germline J gene. The chain employs TRBV5-1 and TRBJ1-1; 9 bases are a match to TRBD1. Looked up from germline, CDR1 is SGHRS and CDR2 is YFSETQ. The CDR3 sequence is 14 residues long. V lost 4 bases to trimming and J lost 6 bases; unmatched junction nucleotides: 7. CDR3 sequence reads: CASSQGQGRAEAFF. The CDR3 bases that were read are TGCGCCAGCAGCCAGGGACAGGGCCGGGCTGAA.

This clone was seen repeatedly, ten times or more. The CDR3 extends 3 residues past the end of the read, so its final part is completed from the germline J gene. In the same sample, other DNA sequences code for this CDR3. This chain links TRBV20-1 with TRBJ2-3; 14 bases line up with TRBD2. From germline, CDR1 is DFQATT and CDR2 SNEGSKA (reference sequence). CDR3 length equals 13 residues. The CDR3 reads CSARLAGGETQYF. The part of the CDR3 DNA that was read is TGCAGTGCAAGACTAGCGGGAGGGGAGACG.

This clone was seen ten or more times. The CDR3 end falls 3 residues outside the read, so it is completed with the germline J gene. The rearrangement links TRBV18 to TRBJ2-5; 9 bases match TRBD2. Trimming at V came to 6 bases and at J to 2 bases, leaving 10 bases not matched to a gene. CDR3 length equals 16 residues. Germline CDR1 is KGHSH and CDR2 is LQKENI. The covered CDR3 bases are TGTGCCAGCTCCCAAGATACTAGCGGGTCGCAAGAGACC. Its protein is CASSQDTSGSQET. The entire CDR3 is CASSQDTSGSQETQYF.

The table lists this clone with a few counts. Coverage ceases 3 residues before the CDR3 finishes, and the germline J gene fills in the end. The chain joins TRBV19 to TRBJ2-1; 7 bases are a match to TRBD2. The CDR3 has 16 amino acids. Unmatched junction bases numbered 12, after V lost 6 bases and J lost 4 bases. From germline, CDR1 is LNHDA and CDR2 SQIVND (reference sequence). The CDR3 DNA, read in part, is TGTGCCAGTAGAGACCTCCAGAGCGGGGTTTACAATGAG. Translated: CASRDLQSGVYNE. Given in full, the CDR3 is CASRDLQSGVYNEQFF.

This clone was seen ten or more times. The sequenced CDR3 bases are TGTGCCAGTAGTCCCCGCGGGAGTACCTCGACTAGGTTCCTGGATACG. It is translated as CASSPRGSTSTRFLDT. The complete CDR3 reads CASSPRGSTSTRFLDTQYF. This sequence joins TRBV19 and TRBJ2-3, with TRBD2 identical over 7 bases. The read ends 3 residues early relative to the CDR3; the germline J gene fills the gap. The CDR3 covers 19 residues. The junction had 23 bases not matched to a gene; V was cut back by 5 bases and J by 6 bases. Germline V lookup: CDR1 LNHDA, CDR2 SQIVND (reference sequence).

Many counts were recorded for this clone. The read terminates 3 residues ahead of where the CDR3 ends, so the germline J gene completes it. The chain links TRBV5-1 to TRBJ1-2, with 7 bases aligning to TRBD1. Germline CDR1 and CDR2: SGHRS and YFSETQ. The CDR3 totals 14 residues. The DNA read from the CDR3 is TGCGCCAGCAGCCGAGGACAGGCTAGAGTAGGC. As protein: CASSRGQARVG. In full, the CDR3 is CASSRGQARVGYTF.